Following are 24 T cell receptor beta chains from one sample sequenced in a study of T cell clusters in autoimmune cytopenias. TRB was amplified by touch-down multiplex PCR, primer pools A and B combined. After re-calling the multiplex PCR reads, TCRdb lists one entry per CDR3 protein, DNA absent. Its table lists about 6,000 distinct CDR3 sequences. Some 40,000 genome equivalents of blood DNA were amplified for TRB. The same sample was also studied in work on T cell repertoires in aging, cancer and after chemotherapy.

The specimen sequenced was peripheral blood. Receptor source: a human donor in good health.

This clonotype is medium-sized by frequency. CDR3 loop: CASRFLGGRSNQPQHF. This chain uses TRBV19 with TRBJ1-5; TCRdb's assignment of TRBD1 cannot be checked, as there is no DNA. Germline V gene sequence: CDR1 LNHDA, CDR2 SQIVND (reference sequence). This CDR3 spans 16 amino acids.

The chain combines TRBV11-2 with TRBJ2-3. This CDR3 comprises 15 residues. Germline V gives CDR1 SGHAT, CDR2 FQNNGV. Here the CDR3 reads CASSRLAGGTDTQYF.

The V gene is TRBV14, the J gene TRBJ1-3; with no DNA, the TCRdb D assignment of TRBD1 cannot be verified. Germline CDR1 reads SGHDN; CDR2 reads FVKESK. The CDR3 is 14 residues long. CDR3 amino acids: CASSPPGTTNTIYF.

The genes are TRBV18 and TRBJ1-1; TCRdb calls TRBD1, which cannot be checked without DNA. Per the germline V gene, CDR1 is KGHSH and CDR2 is LQKENI. The CDR3 length is 15 residues. CDR3 sequence: CASSPVGTGDTEAFF.

This clonotype is called medium-sized (0.01 to 0.1%) based on its frequency. J is TRBJ2-7 and V is TRBV5-5. Germline values: CDR1 SGHKS, CDR2 YYEKEE (reference sequence). The CDR3 loop spans 14 amino acids. CDR3 loop: CASSLGGYSYEQYF. Combining the CDR3 with reference TRBV5-5 and TRBJ2-7 gives the whole variable domain DAGVTQSPTHLIKTRGQQVTLRCSPISGHKSVSWYQQVLGQGPQFIFQYYEKEERGRGNFPDRFSARQFPNYSSELNVNALLLGDSALYLCASSLGGYSYEQYFGPGTRLTVT.

This clonotype is classed as medium-sized (0.01 to 0.1%) by frequency. The chain carries TRBV19 and TRBJ2-3; with no DNA, the TCRdb D assignment of TRBD2 cannot be verified. CDR3 length: 15 residues. Germline loops: CDR1 LNHDA, CDR2 SQIVND (reference sequence). The CDR3 sequence: CATATSGRSTDTQYF.

This clonotype ranks as medium-sized (0.01 to 0.1%) in terms of frequency. The V call is TRBV5-6, the J call TRBJ1-5; lacking DNA, the TRBD1 call made by TCRdb goes unchecked. The germline V gene has CDR1 SGHDT and CDR2 YYEEEE. The CDR3 extends over 16 amino acids. This CDR3 is CASSLGQSYSNQPQHF.

This CDR3 reads CASSGTWTGGDSGNTIYF. This chain links TRBV12-3 or TRBV12-4 with TRBJ1-3; TCRdb indicates TRBD1, and absent DNA this call remains unverified. The CDR3 contains 18 residues.

This rearrangement joins TRBV7-2 to TRBJ2-5; TCRdb returns TRBD1, unconfirmable since there is no DNA. CDR3 length: 16 amino acids. Germline loops: CDR1 SGHTA, CDR2 FQGNSA. The chain's CDR3 is CASSAGGMGRKETQYF. Based on the CDR3 plus reference TRBV7-2 and TRBJ2-5, the full variable domain is GAGVSQSPSNKVTEKGKDVELRCDPISGHTALYWYRQSLGQGLEFLIYFQGNSAPDKSGLPSDRFSAERTGGSVSTLTIQRTQQEDSAVYLCASSAGGMGRKETQYFGPGTRLLVL.

The chain has TRBV20-1 and TRBJ2-1; there is no DNA to check the TCRdb D call of TRBD2. In germline, CDR1 is DFQATT, CDR2 SNEGSKA (reference sequence). The CDR3 length is 16 residues. This CDR3 reads CSARPGTSGGYYEQFF.

This clonotype is deemed medium-sized by its frequency. The rearrangement joins TRBV6-1 to TRBJ1-4. Germline CDR1 MNHNS, CDR2 SASEGT. The CDR3 has 14 residues. The CDR3 here is CASSERDRHEKLFF.

The chain has TRBV5-6 and TRBJ2-7; TCRdb lists TRBD1, though no DNA is available to test this call. From germline, CDR1 is SGHDT and CDR2 YYEEEE. CDR3 length: 12 residues. CDR3 amino acids: CASSLGGTEQYF.

This clonotype counts as medium-sized by frequency. Here the CDR3 reads CASSLVPYYTGELFF. The rearrangement joins TRBV5-5 to TRBJ2-2; TCRdb returns TRBD2, unconfirmable since there is no DNA. The CDR3 is 15 amino acids. Per germline, CDR1 SGHKS and CDR2 YYEKEE (reference sequence).

Judged by frequency, this clonotype is medium-sized. The chain links TRBV19 to TRBJ1-2; without DNA, the TCRdb call of TRBD1 cannot be checked. Germline CDR1 and CDR2: LNHDA and SQIVND (reference sequence). The CDR3 has 13 amino acids. The CDR3 loop reads CASSIAAGTGYTF.

By frequency, this clonotype registers large. This chain uses TRBV27 with TRBJ2-2; without DNA, the TCRdb call of TRBD1 cannot be checked. Germline V gives CDR1 MNHEY, CDR2 SMNVEV (reference sequence). The CDR3 extends over 16 amino acids. This CDR3 reads CASISTGTTNTGELFF.

The chain combines TRBV24-1 with TRBJ2-5; TCRdb picks TRBD2, but there is no DNA to check that call. The CDR3 contains 17 residues. Per the germline V gene, CDR1 is KGHDR and CDR2 is SFDVKD. The CDR3 loop is CATSSAGSRGYQETQYF.

J is TRBJ2-5 and V is TRBV5-5; TCRdb proposes TRBD2, but this gene call is untestable without DNA. The CDR3 runs to 16 residues. CDR1 SGHKS and CDR2 YYEKEE come from the germline V gene (reference sequence). The CDR3 sequence: CASSLGAGGPIETQYF. The full variable domain, rest sourced from reference TRBV5-5 and TRBJ2-5, is DAGVTQSPTHLIKTRGQQVTLRCSPISGHKSVSWYQQVLGQGPQFIFQYYEKEERGRGNFPDRFSARQFPNYSSELNVNALLLGDSALYLCASSLGAGGPIETQYFGPGTRLLVL.

V is TRBV5-4 and J is TRBJ2-5. CDR1 and CDR2 (germline): SGHNT, YYREEE (reference sequence). CDR3 length: 15 amino acids. The CDR3 loop is CASSPQDRHQETQYF.

Measured by frequency, this clonotype is medium-sized. The gene calls are TRBV27 and TRBJ1-6. Germline CDR1 is MNHEY and CDR2 is SMNVEV (reference sequence). This CDR3 is 13 amino acids long. CDR3 in amino acids: CASSLRGFSPLHF.

This clonotype is called medium-sized based on its frequency. The V and J genes are TRBV6-5 and TRBJ2-5; TCRdb's assignment of TRBD2 cannot be checked, as there is no DNA. Per germline, CDR1 MNHEY and CDR2 SVGAGI. There are 14 residues in the CDR3. CDR3: CASSFSSGQETQYF.

The chain joins TRBV21-1 to TRBJ1-5; the D call from TCRdb, TRBD1, cannot be confirmed without DNA. TRBV21-1 counts as a pseudogene. The CDR3 has 15 amino acids. CDR3 protein: CASSKRGGGRQPQHF.

This clonotype is deemed medium-sized by its frequency. The CDR3 reads CASSASEYQETQYF. The rearrangement links TRBV6-2 or TRBV6-3 to TRBJ2-5; TCRdb indicates TRBD2, and absent DNA this call remains unverified. Germline CDR1 is MNHEY and CDR2 is SVGEGT. This CDR3 spans 14 amino acids.

Judged by frequency, this clonotype is medium-sized. This chain uses TRBV24-1 with TRBJ2-2. Germline V gene data show CDR1 as KGHDR and CDR2 as SFDVKD. The CDR3 extends over 13 amino acids. CDR3 sequence reads: CATSDLGAGELFF.

The CDR3 is CASSPGILGGIEKLFF. The V gene is TRBV5-1, the J gene TRBJ1-4; TCRdb's assignment of TRBD1 cannot be checked, as there is no DNA. The CDR3 consists of 16 residues. CDR1 SGHRS and CDR2 YFSETQ come from the germline V gene.